The 21 T cell receptor beta chains reported below all come from one sample, sequenced in a study of blood T cell repertoires in COVID-19 (dated by TCRdb to the early 2020s). Library generation was performed with the immunoSEQ multiplex PCR assay. Entries here come from immuneACCESS through TCRdb and include only in-frame sequences with V and J called. Some clones fail to appear in such tables; in the studies checked, an unresolved V gene covers under half of the shortfall, and the cause of the remainder is unknown. The sample table records 250,000 to 300,000 clones; roughly 90% of these occur just once. The ten largest clones capture roughly 0.8% of the sample. Input material: peripheral blood. All receptors derive from a young woman with acute or convalescent COVID-19.

The CDR3 reads CASSPLASGSYEQYF. CDR3 nucleotide sequence: TGTGCCAGCAGTCCCCTGGCTAGCGGCTCCTACGAGCAGTACTTC. This rearrangement joins TRBV11-2 to TRBJ2-7; 7 bases line up with TRBD2. Per germline, CDR1 SGHAT and CDR2 FQNNGV. The CDR3 consists of 15 residues. V was clipped by 6 bases and J by 0 bases; unmatched bases: 8.

The chain is built from TRBV7-2 and TRBJ2-7; D perhaps matches TRBD1 (5 bases). The CDR3 covers 16 residues. Trimming took off 4 bases at V and 3 bases at J, with 19 bases between the two ends. CDR1 SGHTA and CDR2 FQGNSA come from the germline V gene. The CDR3, as DNA: TGTGCCAGCAGCTCCTTGGGGCAGGGCCCCAGCTACGAGCAGTACTTC. Protein product: CASSSLGQGPSYEQYF.

The genes are TRBV24-1 and TRBJ2-2; D remains unclear. Looked up from germline, CDR1 is KGHDR and CDR2 is SFDVKD. The V end was cut by 2 bases, the J end by 6 bases, with 3 bases between. The CDR3 is made up of 12 amino acids. The CDR3, as DNA: TGTGCCACCAGTGATTCCTCCGGGGAGCTGTTTTTT. Its protein is CATSDSSGELFF.

The chain is built from TRBV12-2 and TRBJ2-2; the tabulated D call, TRBD1, remains unverified against the DNA. TRBV12-2 has pseudogene status. This CDR3 spans 19 amino acids. CDR3 sequence (DNA): TGTGCAAGTCGCTTAGGGCCTAAACAGGGGTGGATCCAGAATGGGGAGCTGTTTTTT. Protein: CASRLGPKQGWIQNGELFF.

The sample holds one count of this clone. J is TRBJ2-2 and V is TRBV13; D is ambiguous. This CDR3 region has 12 residues. Per the germline V gene, CDR1 is PRHDT and CDR2 is FYEKMQ (reference sequence). V gave up 5 bases and J gave up 7 bases, with 8 bases separating them. CDR3 coding DNA: TGTGCCAGCAGCCTACGTATCGGGGAGCTGTTTTTT. It specifies CASSLRIGELFF.

The rearrangement joins TRBV30 to TRBJ2-7; D gene uncertain. V was pared by 2 bases and J by 0 bases, with 11 bases between. The CDR3 is made up of 14 amino acids. Per germline, CDR1 GTSNPN and CDR2 SVGIG (reference sequence). In DNA, the CDR3 is TGTGCCTGGAGTAGCCCGATATACTCCTACGAGCAGTACTTC. Its protein product is CAWSSPIYSYEQYF.

This sequence joins TRBV27 and TRBJ1-6, with D perhaps TRBD1 (6 bases). V was trimmed by 6 bases and J by 6 bases, leaving 15 bases between them. Germline V CDR1 and CDR2: MNHEY, SMNVEV (reference sequence). There are 15 residues in the CDR3. CDR3 DNA: TGTGCCAGCAGCGAACAGGGTCTTGGTAATTCACCCCTCCACTTT. Translation gives CASSEQGLGNSPLHF.

The chain uses TRBV4-1 and TRBJ2-5; D perhaps matches TRBD1 (5 bases). The V end lost 2 bases, the J end lost 1 base, and 11 bases lay between the germline ends. The CDR3 contains 15 residues. From germline, CDR1 is MGHRA and CDR2 YSYEKL. CDR3 bases: TGCGCCAGCAGCCAATTAGACAGACGCCAAGAGACCCAGTACTTC. As protein: CASSQLDRRQETQYF.

The V gene is TRBV25-1, the J gene TRBJ1-2; TRBD1 aligns across 7 bases. Trimming removed 6 bases from V and 3 bases from J; junction bases left unmatched: 7. Germline V gene sequence: CDR1 MGHDK, CDR2 SYGVNS. The CDR3 loop spans 14 amino acids. CDR3 sequence: CASRFSDRDYGYTF. CDR3 DNA: TGTGCCAGCAGATTCTCCGACAGGGACTATGGCTACACCTTC.

Note on this clone: The germline gene is not matched at one end of the junction; a read error may be the cause. The chain employs TRBV7-7 and TRBJ2-6; 7 bases are shared with TRBD1. The germline V gene encodes CDR1 SSHAT and CDR2 FNYEAQ (reference sequence). The CDR3 contains 17 residues. The CDR3 bases are TGTGCTAGCAGTCCCGACAGGGTGGTCTCTGGGGCCAACGTCCTGACTTTC. This gives the protein CASSPDRVVSGANVLTF. The full variable domain, completed using reference TRBV7-7 and TRBJ2-6, is GAGVSQSPRYKVTKRGQDVTLRCDPISSHATLYWYQQALGQGPEFLTYFNYEAQPDKSGLPSDRFSAERPEGSISTLTIQRTEQRDSAMYRCASSPDRVVSGANVLTFGAGSRLTVL.

CDR3 DNA: TGCAGCGCCTCCAGGGGTATGAACACTGAAGCTTTCTTT. It specifies CSASRGMNTEAFF. V gene TRBV29-1 combines with J gene TRBJ1-1, with TRBD1 as a possible D gene (6 bases). In germline, CDR1 is SQVTM, CDR2 ANQGSEA. This CDR3 region has 13 residues. V gave up 7 bases and J gave up 0 bases, with 12 bases separating them.

V and J are TRBV5-1 and TRBJ2-3; 10 nucleotides match TRBD2. The CDR3 runs 15 residues. J was trimmed by 4 bases and V by 3 bases; bases with no gene match: 5. Germline CDR1 and CDR2: SGHRS and YFSETQ. The CDR3 bases are TGCGCCAGCAGCTCGGGACTAGCGACCGCAGATACGCAGTATTTT. The encoded protein is CASSSGLATADTQYF.

The V call is TRBV27, the J call TRBJ2-6, with 13 positions matching TRBD2. Trimming removed 9 bases from V and 4 bases from J; junction bases left unmatched: 6. The CDR3 loop spans 16 amino acids. Germline lookup yields CDR1 MNHEY and CDR2 SMNVEV (reference sequence). CDR3 sequence reads: CASRTSGSGGANVLTF. CDR3 nucleotides: TGTGCCAGTCGGACTAGCGGGAGTGGGGGGGCCAACGTCCTGACTTTC.

The rearrangement uses TRBV18 and TRBJ1-4; perhaps TRBD1 as D (5 bases). The length of the CDR3 is 15 residues. The germline CDR1 and CDR2 sequences are KGHSH and LQKENI. With 0 bases removed from V and 3 bases from J, the gap between germline ends came to 8 bases. The CDR3 loop is CASSPPLGANEKLFF. The DNA for the CDR3 is TGTGCCAGCTCACCACCTTTAGGGGCTAATGAAAAACTGTTTTTT.

CDR3 sequence reads: CASSSRTSGTRTPYKQYF. The CDR3 DNA follows: TGTGCCAGTAGTTCCAGGACTAGCGGGACACGAACCCCTTACAAGCAGTACTTC. The J gene is TRBJ2-7, the V gene TRBV19; TRBD2 matches 12 bases. This CDR3 contains 18 residues. Germline CDR1 LNHDA, CDR2 SQIVND (reference sequence). V lost 5 bases, J lost 8 bases, and 19 bases stayed unmatched.

The chain couples TRBV21-1 to TRBJ2-7; the table's D call, TRBD2, has no DNA check behind it. TRBV21-1 is reported as a pseudogene. The CDR3 length is 16 residues. CDR3 in DNA: TGTGCCAGCAGCAGGAGTCCCGGGACTAGCGGCTACGAGCAGTACTTC. This codes for CASSRSPGTSGYEQYF.

The rearrangement joins TRBV6-5 to TRBJ2-2; D is possibly TRBD2 (6 bases). V gave up 6 bases and J gave up 2 bases, with 10 bases separating them. This CDR3 spans 14 amino acids. Germline loops: CDR1 MNHEY, CDR2 SVGAGI. The CDR3 DNA reads as TGTGCCAGCAGCCGGGGACTTAACACCGGGGAGCTGTTTTTT. Translation gives CASSRGLNTGELFF.

The chain carries TRBV5-4 and TRBJ2-2; 7 bases align to TRBD2. CDR1 is SGHNT, CDR2 YYREEE, per germline (reference sequence). V was pared by 0 bases and J by 4 bases, with 3 bases of the junction left unmatched. The CDR3 loop spans 15 amino acids. The CDR3 DNA is TGTGCCAGCAGCTTGGGCGGGAGTGGCACCGGGGAGCTGTTTTTT. It yields the protein CASSLGGSGTGELFF.

This chain uses TRBV7-9 with TRBJ2-3; tentatively, D is TRBD1 (6 bases). This CDR3 region has 14 residues. Germline V gives CDR1 SEHNR, CDR2 FQNEAQ (reference sequence). V lost 5 bases to trimming and J lost 5 bases, with 14 bases between them. DNA of the CDR3: TGTGCCAGCAGCCCAGAGGGGGAGTTAGATACGCAGTATTTT. Residues: CASSPEGELDTQYF.

This rearrangement joins TRBV28 to TRBJ1-6; TRBD1 might be the D (5 bases). The CDR3 loop spans 16 amino acids. Germline V gives CDR1 MDHEN, CDR2 SYDVKM. Trimming shortened V by 6 bases and J by 5 bases, and 17 bases separated the two germline ends. CDR3 in amino acids: CASRRELAGNNSPLHF. CDR3 sequence (DNA): TGTGCCAGCAGAAGGGAACTCGCAGGGAATAATTCACCCCTCCACTTT. The full variable domain, in which reference TRBV28 and TRBJ1-6 provide the parts outside the CDR3, is DVKVTQSSRYLVKRTGEKVFLECVQDMDHENMFWYRQDPGLGLRLIYFSYDVKMKEKGDIPEGYSVSREKKERFSLILESASTNQTSMYLCASRRELAGNNSPLHFGNGTRLTVT.

The CDR3 region is CASSPGLGVNTEAFF. The CDR3 DNA reads TGTGCCAGCAGCCCCGGTCTAGGAGTGAACACTGAAGCTTTCTTT. J is TRBJ1-1 and V is TRBV3-1 (or the pseudogene TRBV3-2); D unresolved. Germline values: CDR1 LGHDT, CDR2 YNNKEL (reference sequence). The CDR3 runs to 15 residues. V lost 4 bases and J lost 0, with 12 bases in between.